Listed below are T cell receptor beta chains from one sample, sequenced in a study of T-cell reconstitution after alpha-beta-depleted transplantation in children. TCRdb re-analysed the PCR reads in MiXCR, keeping a single row per CDR3 protein. The repertoire consists of under 250,000 distinct CDR3 sequences, with 5.5% to 7% occurring once and the leading ten covering approximately 5.7%. The source material was PBMCs, sampled before TCRalphabeta/CD19-depleted stem cell transplant. These receptors were obtained from a boy between 2 and 10 years old with acute lymphoblastic leukemia, due to receive a stem cell transplant. CDR3s leave out the opening cysteine and the closing phenylalanine or tryptophan.

TRBV7-2	TRBJ2-7	ASSLVQINYEQY
TRBV6-2/TRBV6-3	TRBJ2-6	ATNGQFSGANVLT
TRBV27	TRBJ2-1	ASQSGTGAANEQF
TRBV28	TRBJ1-2	ASSPWEESYGYT
TRBV11-1	TRBJ2-2	AIPDGGTGELF
TRBV7-9	TRBJ1-3	ASIKEGPIY
TRBV20-1	TRBJ2-7	SASGYEQY
TRBV6-5	TRBJ2-3	ASSYGADTDTQY
TRBV6-2/TRBV6-3	TRBJ2-7	ASSYGVWEQY
TRBV5-8	TRBJ2-3	ASSPRHTDTQY
TRBV11-2	TRBJ2-3	ASSLYANSGGSTDTQY
TRBV7-9	TRBJ2-5	ASSRITGTGQETQY
TRBV20-1	TRBJ2-7	SARPTEREGRYEQY
TRBV29-1	TRBJ1-2	SVEMSDGYT
TRBV5-1	TRBJ2-1	ASSLGLAGGLSYNEQF
TRBV28	TRBJ2-1	AIQPGGGNRYNEQF
TRBV7-2	TRBJ2-3	ASSSGYVPTDTQY
TRBV6-1	TRBJ1-2	ASNPSTGTNYGYT
TRBV3-1	TRBJ2-5	ASSQVSAYETQY
TRBV6-2/TRBV6-3	TRBJ2-3	ASSSGLAGHFADTQY
TRBV6-2/TRBV6-3	TRBJ2-1	ASTPGSGYYNEQF
TRBV4-3	TRBJ1-5	ASSQDRQGQPQH
TRBV29-1	TRBJ2-7	SVAPLAPYEQY
TRBV14	TRBJ1-5	ASSQGFGQPQH
TRBV6-2/TRBV6-3	TRBJ2-1	ASSWGGGLNEQF
TRBV5-1	TRBJ1-1	ASSLGQPDAEAF
TRBV12-3/TRBV12-4	TRBJ2-1	ASSLGLAGANEQF
TRBV7-9	TRBJ2-7	ASSFDLSSYEQY
TRBV7-8	TRBJ2-3	ASSGLGDPDTQY
TRBV29-1	TRBJ2-2	SVDKDLTGELF
TRBV7-2	TRBJ2-3	ASSSSQDTQY
TRBV4-3	TRBJ2-7	ASSHETGYYEQY
TRBV5-1	TRBJ2-7	ASSLLSTGGMEQY
TRBV27	TRBJ2-3	ASSERGLPTDTQY
TRBV28	TRBJ2-5	ASSFLQETQY
TRBV13	TRBJ2-1	ASSLYPNEQF
TRBV28	TRBJ2-4	ASSFSGGRTIQY
TRBV12-3/TRBV12-4	TRBJ2-3	ASSLIGTSTDTQY
TRBV2	TRBJ1-4	ASGKGQGDEKLF
TRBV10-3	TRBJ2-2	AISVRDTGELF
TRBV20-1	TRBJ2-7	SAREVAYEQY
TRBV28	TRBJ2-5	ASSSPSDGEETQY
TRBV3-1	TRBJ2-3	ASSRQGADTQY
TRBV3-1	TRBJ2-1	ASSQGLAGGFNEQF
TRBV29-1	TRBJ2-7	SVRTNEQY